The clone carrying this TCR beta chain is judged medium-sized (0.01 to 0.1%). Its antigen is unidentified. The read gets to within 3 residues of the CDR3 end, and the germline J gene fills in the rest. This sample was included in a study of T cell clonality in common variable immunodeficiency. CDR1 and CDR2 from the germline V gene are SNHLY and FYNNEI. V lost 4 bases and J lost 4; bases outside the gene matches: 2. CDR3 length equals 13 residues. General observations from the study: Reportedly, TCR beta sequences from common variable immunodeficiency showed fewer deletions and N-nucleotide insertions.

Both groups were predominantly of Caucasian heritage. Assay used: immunoSEQ multiplex PCR; TCRdb lists only in-frame clones, some missing. Singletons are absent from the sample, which has just over 15,000 clones. This clonotype originated in a human donor with common variable immunodeficiency. The J gene is TRBJ2-5, the V gene TRBV2; the match to TRBD1 covers 8 bases. Material: peripheral blood mononuclear cells. The sequenced part of the CDR3 DNA is TGTGCCAGCAGTGGGACAGGGATAGAGACC. Residues: CASSGTGIET. The entire CDR3 protein reads CASSGTGIETQYF.